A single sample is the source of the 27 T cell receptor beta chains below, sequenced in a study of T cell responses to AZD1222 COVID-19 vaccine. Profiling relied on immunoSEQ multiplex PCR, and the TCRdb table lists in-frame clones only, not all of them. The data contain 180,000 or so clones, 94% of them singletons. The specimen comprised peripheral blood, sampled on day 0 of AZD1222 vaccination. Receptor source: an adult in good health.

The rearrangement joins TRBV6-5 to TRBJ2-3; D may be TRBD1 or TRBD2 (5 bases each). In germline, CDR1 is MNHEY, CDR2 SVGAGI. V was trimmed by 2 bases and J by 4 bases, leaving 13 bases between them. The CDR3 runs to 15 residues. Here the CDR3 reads CASSYIGVGADTQYF. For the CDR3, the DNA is TGTGCCAGCAGTTACATCGGGGTGGGGGCAGATACGCAGTATTTT.

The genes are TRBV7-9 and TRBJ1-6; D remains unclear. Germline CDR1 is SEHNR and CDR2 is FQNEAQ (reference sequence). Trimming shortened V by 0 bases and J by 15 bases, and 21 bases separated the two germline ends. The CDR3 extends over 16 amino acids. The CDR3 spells CASSLAEVSGSLNLHF. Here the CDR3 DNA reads TGTGCCAGCAGCTTAGCGGAAGTGTCGGGCAGTCTGAACCTCCACTTT.

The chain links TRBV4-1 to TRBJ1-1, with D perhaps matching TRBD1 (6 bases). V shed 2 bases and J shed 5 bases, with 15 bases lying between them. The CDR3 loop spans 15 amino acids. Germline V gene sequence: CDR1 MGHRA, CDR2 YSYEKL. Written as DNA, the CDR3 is TGCGCCAGCAGCCAACTCACCCAGGGGTATACTGAAGCTTTCTTT. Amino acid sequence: CASSQLTQGYTEAFF.

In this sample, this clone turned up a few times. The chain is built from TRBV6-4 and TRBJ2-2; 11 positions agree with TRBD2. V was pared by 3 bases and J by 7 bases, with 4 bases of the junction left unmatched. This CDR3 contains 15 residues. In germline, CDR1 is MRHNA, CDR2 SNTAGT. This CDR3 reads CASSELAGDIGELFF. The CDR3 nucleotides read TGTGCCAGCAGTGAACTAGCGGGAGATATCGGGGAGCTGTTTTTT.

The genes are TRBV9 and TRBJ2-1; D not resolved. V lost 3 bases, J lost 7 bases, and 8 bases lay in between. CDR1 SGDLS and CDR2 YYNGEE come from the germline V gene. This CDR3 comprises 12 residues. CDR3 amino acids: CASSDKANEQFF. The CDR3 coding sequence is TGTGCCAGCAGCGATAAGGCGAATGAGCAGTTCTTC. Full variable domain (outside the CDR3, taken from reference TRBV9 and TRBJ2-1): DSGVTQTPKHLITATGQRVTLRCSPRSGDLSVYWYQQSLDQGLQFLIQYYNGEERAKGNILERFSAQQFPDLHSELNLSSLELGDSALYFCASSDKANEQFFGPGTRLTVL.

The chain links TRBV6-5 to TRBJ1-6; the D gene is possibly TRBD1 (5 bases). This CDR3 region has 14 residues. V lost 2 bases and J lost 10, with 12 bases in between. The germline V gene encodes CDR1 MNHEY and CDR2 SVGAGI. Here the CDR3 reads CASSYRGGGSPLHF. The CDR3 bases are TGTGCCAGCAGTTACAGGGGCGGGGGGTCACCCCTCCACTTT.

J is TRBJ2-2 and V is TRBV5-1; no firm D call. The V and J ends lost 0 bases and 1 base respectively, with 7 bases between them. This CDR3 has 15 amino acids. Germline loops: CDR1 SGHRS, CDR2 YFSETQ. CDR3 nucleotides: TGCGCCAGCAGCTTGGGAAGACAGAACACCGGGGAGCTGTTTTTT. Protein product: CASSLGRQNTGELFF.

CDR3 loop: CAWTLPGKLFF. As DNA, the CDR3 is TGTGCCTGGACCTTACCGGGAAAACTGTTTTTT. The rearrangement uses TRBV30 and TRBJ1-4; D unclear. Trimming shortened V by 4 bases and J by 10 bases, and 10 bases separated the two germline ends. Germline values: CDR1 GTSNPN, CDR2 SVGIG (reference sequence). The CDR3 is 11 amino acids.

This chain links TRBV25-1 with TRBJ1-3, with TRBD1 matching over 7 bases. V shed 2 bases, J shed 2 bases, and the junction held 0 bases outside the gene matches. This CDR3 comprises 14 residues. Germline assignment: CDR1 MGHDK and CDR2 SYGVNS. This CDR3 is CASSEQGAGNTIYF. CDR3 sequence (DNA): TGTGCCAGCAGTGAACAGGGGGCTGGAAACACCATATATTTT.

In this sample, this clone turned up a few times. The CDR3 region is CASSLTSTDTQYF. CDR3 coding DNA: TGTGCCAGCAGTTTAACAAGCACAGATACGCAGTATTTT. The chain uses TRBV6-4 and TRBJ2-3; no clear D. The CDR3 is 13 amino acids. CDR1 MRHNA and CDR2 SNTAGT come from the germline V gene. Trimming shortened V by 5 bases and J by 0 bases, and 6 bases separated the two germline ends.

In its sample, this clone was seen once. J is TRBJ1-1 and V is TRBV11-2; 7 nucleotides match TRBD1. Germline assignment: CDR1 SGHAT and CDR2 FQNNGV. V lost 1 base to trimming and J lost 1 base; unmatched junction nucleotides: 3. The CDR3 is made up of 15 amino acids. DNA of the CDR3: TGTGCCAGCAGCTTAGTGGGACAGAAGAACACTGAAGCTTTCTTT. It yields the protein CASSLVGQKNTEAFF.

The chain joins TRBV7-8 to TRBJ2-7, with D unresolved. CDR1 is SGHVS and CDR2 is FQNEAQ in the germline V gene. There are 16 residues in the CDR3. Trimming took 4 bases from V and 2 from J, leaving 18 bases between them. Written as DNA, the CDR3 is TGTGCCAGCAGCTCCCTGAGTCGCGACGTAACCTACGAGCAGTACTTC. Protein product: CASSSLSRDVTYEQYF.

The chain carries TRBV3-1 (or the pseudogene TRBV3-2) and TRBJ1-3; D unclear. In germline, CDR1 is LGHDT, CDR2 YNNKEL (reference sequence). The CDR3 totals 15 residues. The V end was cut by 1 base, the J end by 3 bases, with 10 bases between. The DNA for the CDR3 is TGTGCCAGCAGCCAAGGGCCCTCGGGTGGAAACACCATATATTTT. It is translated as CASSQGPSGGNTIYF.

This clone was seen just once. Written as DNA, the CDR3 is TGTGCCAGCAGCCAAGACGATGGAGTTACCGGGGAGCTGTTTTTT. As protein: CASSQDDGVTGELFF. The chain couples TRBV3-1 (or the pseudogene TRBV3-2) to TRBJ2-2, with D uncertain. With 0 bases removed from V and 5 bases from J, the gap between germline ends came to 10 bases. The CDR3 runs 15 residues. Looked up from germline, CDR1 is LGHDT and CDR2 is YNNKEL (reference sequence).

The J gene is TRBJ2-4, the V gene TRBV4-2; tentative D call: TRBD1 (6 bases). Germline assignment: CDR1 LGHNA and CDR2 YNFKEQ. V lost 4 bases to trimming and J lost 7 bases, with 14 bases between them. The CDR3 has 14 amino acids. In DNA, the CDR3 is TGTGCCAGCAGCCCAGAAACAGGGATGAACATTCAGTACTTC. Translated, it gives CASSPETGMNIQYF.

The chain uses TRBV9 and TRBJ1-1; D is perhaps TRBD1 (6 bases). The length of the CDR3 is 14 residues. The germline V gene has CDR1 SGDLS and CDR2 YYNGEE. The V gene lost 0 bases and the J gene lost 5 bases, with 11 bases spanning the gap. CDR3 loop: CASSVGGGTTEAFF. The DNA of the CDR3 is TGTGCCAGCAGCGTAGGAGGGGGGACGACTGAAGCTTTCTTT.

CDR3 sequence reads: CASSVESLGGLETQYF. The CDR3 DNA sequence: TGTGCCAGCAGCGTAGAGTCCCTGGGGGGGCTGGAGACCCAGTACTTC. The chain combines TRBV9 with TRBJ2-5; a possible D gene is TRBD2 (7 bases). The CDR3 has 16 residues. V gave up 0 bases and J gave up 5 bases, with 17 bases separating them. Germline-derived CDR1 and CDR2 are SGDLS and YYNGEE.

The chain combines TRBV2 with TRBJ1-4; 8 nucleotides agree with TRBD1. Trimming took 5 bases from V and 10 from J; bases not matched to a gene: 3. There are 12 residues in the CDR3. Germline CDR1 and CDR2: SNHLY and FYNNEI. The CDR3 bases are TGTGCCAGCAGTTCCGACAGGGGAAAACTGTTTTTT. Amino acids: CASSSDRGKLFF.

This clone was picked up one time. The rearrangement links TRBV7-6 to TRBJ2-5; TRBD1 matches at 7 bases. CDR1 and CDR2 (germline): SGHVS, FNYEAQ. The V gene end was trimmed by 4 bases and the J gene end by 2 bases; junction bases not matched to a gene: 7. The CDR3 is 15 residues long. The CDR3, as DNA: TGTGCCAGCAGCTGGTCACAGGGGAGTCAAGAGACCCAGTACTTC. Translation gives CASSWSQGSQETQYF.

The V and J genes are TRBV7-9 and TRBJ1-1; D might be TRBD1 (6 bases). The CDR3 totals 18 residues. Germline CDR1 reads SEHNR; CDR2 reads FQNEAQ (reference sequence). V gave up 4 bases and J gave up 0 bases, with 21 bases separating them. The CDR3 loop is CASSSAYREVMLNTEAFF. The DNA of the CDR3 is TGTGCCAGCAGCTCCGCCTACAGGGAAGTCATGTTGAACACTGAAGCTTTCTTT.

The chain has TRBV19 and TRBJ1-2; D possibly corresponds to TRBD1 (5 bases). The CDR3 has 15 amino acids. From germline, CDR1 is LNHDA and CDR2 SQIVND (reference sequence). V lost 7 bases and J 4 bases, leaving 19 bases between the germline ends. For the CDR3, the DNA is TGTGCCAGTACCCAAGGAGGGGACGTCGTCTATGGCTACACCTTC. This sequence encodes CASTQGGDVVYGYTF.

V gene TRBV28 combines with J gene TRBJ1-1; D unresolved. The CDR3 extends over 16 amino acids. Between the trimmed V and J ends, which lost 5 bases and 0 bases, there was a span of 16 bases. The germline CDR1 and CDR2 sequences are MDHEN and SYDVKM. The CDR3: CASSPPTPRLNTEAFF. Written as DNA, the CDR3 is TGTGCCAGCAGTCCACCAACCCCGAGGCTGAACACTGAAGCTTTCTTT.

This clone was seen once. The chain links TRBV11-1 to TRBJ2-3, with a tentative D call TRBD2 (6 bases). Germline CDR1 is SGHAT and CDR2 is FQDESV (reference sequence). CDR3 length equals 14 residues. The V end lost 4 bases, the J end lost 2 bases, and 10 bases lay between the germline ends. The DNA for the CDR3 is TGTGCCAGCAGCTGGCGGGGAGACACAGATACGCAGTATTTT. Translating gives CASSWRGDTDTQYF. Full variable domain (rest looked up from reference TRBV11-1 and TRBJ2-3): EAEVAQSPRYKITEKSQAVAFWCDPISGHATLYWYRQILGQGPELLVQFQDESVVDDSQLPKDRFSAERLKGVDSTLKIQPAELGDSAMYLCASSWRGDTDTQYFGPGTRLTVL.

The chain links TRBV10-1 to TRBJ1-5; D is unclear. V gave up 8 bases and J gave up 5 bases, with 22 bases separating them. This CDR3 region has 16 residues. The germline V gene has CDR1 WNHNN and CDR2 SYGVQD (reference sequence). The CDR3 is CASVDCSHRAHQPQHF. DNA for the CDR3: TGCGCCAGCGTGGATTGCTCTCATAGGGCCCATCAGCCCCAGCATTTT.

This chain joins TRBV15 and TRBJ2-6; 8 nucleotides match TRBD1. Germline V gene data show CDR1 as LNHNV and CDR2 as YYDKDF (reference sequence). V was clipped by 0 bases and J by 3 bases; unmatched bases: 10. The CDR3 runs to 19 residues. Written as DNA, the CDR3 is TGTGCCACCAGCAGAGAAAGGACAGGGCCCTTCTTTGGGGCCAACGTCCTGACTTTC. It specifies CATSRERTGPFFGANVLTF.

This CDR3 is CASSDHQGARVHQPQHF. Written as DNA, the CDR3 is TGCGCCAGCAGTGATCACCAGGGGGCGCGGGTTCACCAGCCCCAGCATTTT. The chain links TRBV10-2 to TRBJ1-5; TRBD1 matches at 8 bases. The CDR3 spans 17 residues. Germline V gene sequence: CDR1 WSHSY, CDR2 SAAADI. The junction had 14 bases not matched to a gene; V was cut back by 3 bases and J by 7 bases.

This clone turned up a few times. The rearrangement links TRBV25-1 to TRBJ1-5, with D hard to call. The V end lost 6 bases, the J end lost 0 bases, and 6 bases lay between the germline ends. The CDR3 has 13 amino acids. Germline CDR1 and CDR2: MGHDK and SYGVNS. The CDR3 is CASSAASNQPQHF. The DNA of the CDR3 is TGTGCCAGCAGCGCCGCTAGCAATCAGCCCCAGCATTTT.